This TCR beta chain was captured by sequencing in a study of T cell repertoires in cytomegalovirus infection (dated by TCRdb to the late 2010s). About the full investigation: Donor HLA type was relevant to the analysis, as public TCR beta signatures indicated carriage of CMV infection together with the matching HLA type.

Overall study outcomes, separate from this receptor: Cumulative frequency of public TCR beta family members discriminated carriers of CMV infection plus the relevant HLA type in this cohort and an independent roughly 340-donor cohort. The ex vivo response was dominated by HLA-C-restricted CMV-specific TCR beta clonotypes, which also provided the single most frequent clonotype in two of eight donors.

From the cysteine up to the phenylalanine, the CDR3 has a length of 15 residues. Only CDR3 DNA remains: 45 bases, in frame from the first base. CDR1 and CDR2 are read off the germline V gene as SGHTA and FQGNSA. Trimmed from V: 0 bases; trimmed from J: 2 bases; junction bases lacking a gene match: 4. This clonotype showed up many times. The clone's antigen remains unknown. Base qualities were left out, and no much larger clone turns up one base away. Sequencing took place on an Illumina HiSeq 1500. Through fastp at Q25 and MiXCR, TCRdb rebuilt clones from the public reads, retaining in-frame beta chains. All rows with the same CDR3 protein become a single entry with the most common DNA and genes. This sample holds approximately 100,000 distinct CDR3 sequences; 23% were observed only once. The top ten clonotypes cover approximately 40% of the sample.

The material sequenced was CD8+ T cells from PBMCs. This chain joins TRBV7-2 to TRBJ2-7; 7 central nucleotides agree with TRBD1. This clonotype was sampled from a human donor in good health (CMV status not recorded). Some clones in this sample may be carry-over from other donors' samples. This receptor has the CDR3 CASSLAVGTAYEQYF. The sequenced DNA: TGTGCCAGCAGCTTAGCGGTAGGGACAGCCTACGAGCAGTACTTC.